This T cell receptor (beta chain) originates from a study of shared clonotypes between healthy human individuals. On the study more broadly: Donors consisted of two women and a few men between 18 and 49. Study outcomes and limitations: The study found lower generation probabilities in non-shared clonotypes than in those shared by all four donors.

Regarding this clone: Its antigen remains unknown.

Germline CDR1 and CDR2: WNHNN and SYGVQD (reference sequence). V gave up 5 bases and J gave up 3 bases, with 8 bases separating them. The CDR3 length is 13 residues. Donors comprised healthy HIV-negative adults lacking recent acute infections or vaccinations. Here immunoSEQ multiplex PCR was the method, and the copy in TCRdb shows in-frame clones only, minus some. The profile shows some 900,000 clones, 76% of them singletons. The rearrangement joins TRBV10-1 to TRBJ1-5; D not certain. Sequences were obtained from memory CD4+ T cells sorted from blood. Stated subset: CD45RA-negative fraction. The sequence derives from a man in his late teens or twenties in good health. The CDR3 DNA sequence: TGCGCCAGCAGTATGACTGACAATCAGCCCCAGCATTTT. Protein sequence: CASSMTDNQPQHF.